Listed below are T cell receptor beta chains from one sample, sequenced in a study of cytomegalovirus exposure and HLA in healthy donors. Clones were read by immunoSEQ multiplex PCR, and TCRdb kept only the in-frame ones, dropping some. The table records roughly 110,000 clones, less than 85% of them present only once. The sequencing input was PBMCs. Receptors originate from a man aged 18-30 years in good health and CMV-seronegative. Both conserved end residues are part of each CDR3. A D gene is named only where the DNA matches it firmly. A row's size may be missing; if present it is once, few, many or a size class.

J gene: TRBJ2-7; V gene: TRBV29-1; CDR3 length: 13; D gene: NA; clone size: NA; CDR3 DNA: TGCAGCGTCGCTACGAACAGCTTATACGAGCAGTACTTC; CDR3 protein: CSVATNSLYEQYF
J gene: TRBJ1-1; V gene: TRBV6-5; CDR3 length: 14; D gene: NA; clone size: NA; CDR3 DNA: TGTGCCAGCAGTTCTCGACAGGTGAACACTGAAGCTTTCTTT; CDR3 protein: CASSSRQVNTEAFF
J gene: TRBJ2-2; V gene: TRBV19; CDR3 length: 14; D gene: TRBD1; clone size: NA; CDR3 DNA: TGTGCCAGTAGTCGACAGGGTGGCACCGGGGAGCTGTTTTTT; CDR3 protein: CASSRQGGTGELFF
J gene: TRBJ2-3; V gene: TRBV29-1; CDR3 length: 17; D gene: NA; clone size: NA; CDR3 DNA: TGCAGCGTTGATTGGAGTGGGGGGGCGCGGGGCACAGATACGCAGTATTTT; CDR3 protein: CSVDWSGGARGTDTQYF
J gene: TRBJ2-2; V gene: TRBV25-1; CDR3 length: 15; D gene: TRBD1; clone size: NA; CDR3 DNA: TGTGCCAGCAGTTCGCAGGGGGCGCGCACCGGGGAGCTGTTTTTT; CDR3 protein: CASSSQGARTGELFF
J gene: TRBJ1-1; V gene: TRBV19; CDR3 length: 14; D gene: TRBD1; clone size: NA; CDR3 DNA: TGTGCCAGTAGGGAGGGGGCCCAGAGATCTGAAGCTTTCTTT; CDR3 protein: CASREGAQRSEAFF
J gene: TRBJ2-7; V gene: TRBV7-9; CDR3 length: 12; D gene: NA; clone size: few; CDR3 DNA: TGTGCCAGCAGTCCAGGGAACTACGAGCAGTACTTC; CDR3 protein: CASSPGNYEQYF
J gene: TRBJ2-3; V gene: TRBV4-2; CDR3 length: 17; D gene: TRBD1; clone size: NA; CDR3 DNA: TGTGCCAGCAACTCATTCTCCGGGACAGGGGGGGGAGATACGCAGTATTTT; CDR3 protein: CASNSFSGTGGGDTQYF
J gene: TRBJ2-7; V gene: TRBV2; CDR3 length: 14; D gene: NA; clone size: NA; CDR3 DNA: TGTGCCAGCAGTGCAGACAGGACAGCCTACGAGCAGTACTTC; CDR3 protein: CASSADRTAYEQYF
J gene: TRBJ1-5; V gene: TRBV7-6; CDR3 length: 16; D gene: NA; clone size: NA; CDR3 DNA: TGTGCCAGCAGCTTAAGTGGGAGCCAGAAAAATCAGCCCCAGCATTTT; CDR3 protein: CASSLSGSQKNQPQHF
J gene: TRBJ2-5; V gene: TRBV7-2; CDR3 length: 12; D gene: NA; clone size: NA; CDR3 DNA: TGTGCCAGCGCCGAGGGTCAAGAGACCCAGTACTTC; CDR3 protein: CASAEGQETQYF
J gene: TRBJ2-3; V gene: TRBV14; CDR3 length: 15; D gene: TRBD1; clone size: NA; CDR3 DNA: TGTGCCAGCAGCCAAGATGGGGGACAGGTAATGAGGCAGTATTTT; CDR3 protein: CASSQDGGQVMRQYF
J gene: TRBJ1-1; V gene: TRBV2; CDR3 length: 15; D gene: NA; clone size: NA; CDR3 DNA: TGTGCCAGCAATAGAGGGTGGCGGAAGAACACTGAAGCTTTCTTT; CDR3 protein: CASNRGWRKNTEAFF
J gene: TRBJ2-7; V gene: TRBV4-3; CDR3 length: 15; D gene: NA; clone size: NA; CDR3 DNA: TGCGCCAGCAGCCAAACGCCGGGAAGCTCCTACGAGCAGTACTTC; CDR3 protein: CASSQTPGSSYEQYF
J gene: TRBJ2-2; V gene: TRBV7-9; CDR3 length: 15; D gene: NA; clone size: NA; CDR3 DNA: TGTGCCAGCAGCCCCGGGGGACGAGACACCGGGGAGCTGTTTTTT; CDR3 protein: CASSPGGRDTGELFF
J gene: TRBJ1-4; V gene: TRBV5-6; CDR3 length: 15; D gene: NA; clone size: NA; CDR3 DNA: TGTGCCAGCAGCAACACACGGGACTGGTATGAAAAACTGTTTTTT; CDR3 protein: CASSNTRDWYEKLFF
J gene: TRBJ1-1; V gene: TRBV28; CDR3 length: 13; D gene: NA; clone size: NA; CDR3 DNA: TGTGCCAGCAGTTTGAAGCTGCCGTCTGAAGCTTTCTTT; CDR3 protein: CASSLKLPSEAFF
J gene: TRBJ1-2; V gene: TRBV5-3; CDR3 length: 15; D gene: NA; clone size: NA; CDR3 DNA: TGTGCCAGAAGCTTGGATGTGAGGAGCAACTATGGCTACACCTTC; CDR3 protein: CARSLDVRSNYGYTF
J gene: TRBJ2-3; V gene: TRBV4-3; CDR3 length: 15; D gene: NA; clone size: NA; CDR3 DNA: TGCGCCAGCAGCCAAGAGGTTCTGAGGACAGATACGCAGTATTTT; CDR3 protein: CASSQEVLRTDTQYF
J gene: TRBJ1-2; V gene: TRBV6-5; CDR3 length: 14; D gene: TRBD1; clone size: NA; CDR3 DNA: TGTGCCAGCAGTTACACAGGGGTCTCTGGAGGCTACACCTTC; CDR3 protein: CASSYTGVSGGYTF
J gene: TRBJ1-3; V gene: TRBV18; CDR3 length: 16; D gene: TRBD1; clone size: NA; CDR3 DNA: TGTGCCAGCTCACCATGGCAGGGGGCACAAGGAAACACCATATATTTT; CDR3 protein: CASSPWQGAQGNTIYF
J gene: TRBJ1-1; V gene: TRBV6-6; CDR3 length: 16; D gene: NA; clone size: few; CDR3 DNA: TGTGCCAGCAGTTACTCGAAGAGAACTATGAACACTGAAGCTTTCTTT; CDR3 protein: CASSYSKRTMNTEAFF
J gene: TRBJ1-2; V gene: TRBV28; CDR3 length: 14; D gene: NA; clone size: NA; CDR3 DNA: TGTGCCAGCAGTTCCCGGACTCAGGCGGGCGGCTACACCTTC; CDR3 protein: CASSSRTQAGGYTF
J gene: TRBJ2-5; V gene: TRBV29-1; CDR3 length: 13; D gene: TRBD2; clone size: NA; CDR3 DNA: TGCAGCGTTGAACTAGCGGTCCGGGAGACCCAGTACTTC; CDR3 protein: CSVELAVRETQYF